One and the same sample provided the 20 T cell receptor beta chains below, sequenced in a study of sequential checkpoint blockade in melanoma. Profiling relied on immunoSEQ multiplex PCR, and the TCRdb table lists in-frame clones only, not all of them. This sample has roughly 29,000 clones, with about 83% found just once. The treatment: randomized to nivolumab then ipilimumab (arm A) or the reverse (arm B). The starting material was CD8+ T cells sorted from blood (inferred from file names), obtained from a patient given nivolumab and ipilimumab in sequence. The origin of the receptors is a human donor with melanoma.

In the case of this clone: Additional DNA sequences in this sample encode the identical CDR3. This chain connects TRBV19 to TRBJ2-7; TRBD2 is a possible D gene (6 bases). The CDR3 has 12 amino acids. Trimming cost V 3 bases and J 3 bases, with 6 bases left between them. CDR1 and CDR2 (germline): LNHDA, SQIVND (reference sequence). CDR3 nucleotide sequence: TGTGCCAGTAGTATCGGGGGCTACGAGCAGTACTTC. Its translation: CASSIGGYEQYF.

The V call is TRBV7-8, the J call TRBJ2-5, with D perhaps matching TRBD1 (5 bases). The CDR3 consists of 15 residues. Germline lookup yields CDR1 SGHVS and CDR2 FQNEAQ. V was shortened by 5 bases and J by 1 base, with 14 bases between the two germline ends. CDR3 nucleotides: TGTGCCAGCAGCCCCCATCCAGGGTCCCAAGAGACCCAGTACTTC. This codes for CASSPHPGSQETQYF. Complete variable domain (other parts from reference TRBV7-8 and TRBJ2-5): GAGVSQSPRYKVAKRGQDVALRCDPISGHVSLFWYQQALGQGPEFLTYFQNEAQLDKSGLPSDRFFAERPEGSVSTLKIQRTQQEDSAVYLCASSPHPGSQETQYFGPGTRLLVL.

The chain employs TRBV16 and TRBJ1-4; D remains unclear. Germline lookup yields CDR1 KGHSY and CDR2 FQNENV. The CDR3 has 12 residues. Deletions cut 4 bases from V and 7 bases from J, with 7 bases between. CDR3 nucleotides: TGTGCCAGCAGCCTCCGGGTTGAAAAACTGTTTTTT. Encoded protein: CASSLRVEKLFF.

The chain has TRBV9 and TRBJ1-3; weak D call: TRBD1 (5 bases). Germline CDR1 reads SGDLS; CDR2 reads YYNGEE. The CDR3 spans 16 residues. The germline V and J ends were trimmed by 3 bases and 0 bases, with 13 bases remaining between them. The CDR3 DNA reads TGTGCCAGCAGCGCGGGGGACCCAATCTCTGGAAACACCATATATTTT. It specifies CASSAGDPISGNTIYF.

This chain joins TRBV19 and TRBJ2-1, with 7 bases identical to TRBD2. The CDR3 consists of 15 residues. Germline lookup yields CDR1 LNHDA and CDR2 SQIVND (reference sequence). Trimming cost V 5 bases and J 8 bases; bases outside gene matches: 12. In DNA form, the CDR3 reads TGTGCCAGTAGTCCTCCGGGACTATACAGCGATGAGCAGTTCTTC. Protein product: CASSPPGLYSDEQFF.

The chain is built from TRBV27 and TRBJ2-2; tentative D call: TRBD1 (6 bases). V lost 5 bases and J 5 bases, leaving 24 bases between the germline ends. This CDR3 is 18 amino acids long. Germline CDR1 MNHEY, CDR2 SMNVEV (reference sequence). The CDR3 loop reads CASSPSRWGRGLTGELFF. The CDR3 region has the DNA TGTGCCAGCAGTCCCTCTCGCTGGGGCAGGGGTTTAACCGGGGAGCTGTTTTTT.

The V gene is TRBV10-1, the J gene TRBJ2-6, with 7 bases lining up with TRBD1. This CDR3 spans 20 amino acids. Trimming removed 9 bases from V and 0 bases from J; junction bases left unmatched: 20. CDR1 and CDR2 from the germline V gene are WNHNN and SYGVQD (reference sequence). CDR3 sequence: CARKTFCPGQKSSGANVLTF. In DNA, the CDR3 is TGCGCCAGAAAAACCTTTTGTCCGGGACAGAAGAGCTCTGGGGCCAACGTCCTGACTTTC.

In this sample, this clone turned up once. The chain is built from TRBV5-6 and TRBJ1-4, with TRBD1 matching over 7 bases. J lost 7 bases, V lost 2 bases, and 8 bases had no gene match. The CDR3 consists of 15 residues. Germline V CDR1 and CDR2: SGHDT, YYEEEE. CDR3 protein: CASSFGSGGGEKLFF. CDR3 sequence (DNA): TGTGCCAGCAGCTTTGGGTCAGGGGGTGGTGAAAAACTGTTTTTT.

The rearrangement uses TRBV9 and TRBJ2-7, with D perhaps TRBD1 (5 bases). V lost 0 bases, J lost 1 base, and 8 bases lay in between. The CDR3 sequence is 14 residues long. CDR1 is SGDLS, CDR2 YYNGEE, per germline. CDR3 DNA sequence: TGTGCCAGCAGCGTAGGACAGCAGTCCTACGAGCAGTACTTC. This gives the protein CASSVGQQSYEQYF.

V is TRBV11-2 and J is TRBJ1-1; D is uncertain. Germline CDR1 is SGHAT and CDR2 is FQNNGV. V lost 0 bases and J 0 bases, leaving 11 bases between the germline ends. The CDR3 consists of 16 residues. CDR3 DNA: TGTGCCAGCAGCTTAGACTCCCGCAGGATGAACACTGAAGCTTTCTTT. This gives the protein CASSLDSRRMNTEAFF. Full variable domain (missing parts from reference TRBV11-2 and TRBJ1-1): EAGVAQSPRYKIIEKRQSVAFWCNPISGHATLYWYQQILGQGPKLLIQFQNNGVVDDSQLPKDRFSAERLKGVDSTLKIQPAKLEDSAVYLCASSLDSRRMNTEAFFGQGTRLTVV.

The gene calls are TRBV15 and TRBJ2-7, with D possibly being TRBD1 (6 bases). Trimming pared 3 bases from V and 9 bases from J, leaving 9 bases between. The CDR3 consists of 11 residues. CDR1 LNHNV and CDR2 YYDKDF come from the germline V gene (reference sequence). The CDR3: CATSSGQLQYF. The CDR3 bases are TGTGCCACCAGCAGCGGACAGCTGCAGTACTTC.

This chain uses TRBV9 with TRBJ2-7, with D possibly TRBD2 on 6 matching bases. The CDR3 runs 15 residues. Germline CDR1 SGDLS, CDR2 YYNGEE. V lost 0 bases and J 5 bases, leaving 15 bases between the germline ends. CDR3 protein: CASSVEDGDWDEQYF. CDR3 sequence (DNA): TGTGCCAGCAGCGTAGAGGATGGGGACTGGGACGAGCAGTACTTC.

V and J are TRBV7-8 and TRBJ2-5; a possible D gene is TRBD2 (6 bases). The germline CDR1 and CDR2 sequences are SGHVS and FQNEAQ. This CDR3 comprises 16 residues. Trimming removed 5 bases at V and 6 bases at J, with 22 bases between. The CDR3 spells CASSLINVGEVQTQYF. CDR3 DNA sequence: TGTGCCAGCAGCCTAATTAACGTCGGGGAGGTTCAGACCCAGTACTTC.

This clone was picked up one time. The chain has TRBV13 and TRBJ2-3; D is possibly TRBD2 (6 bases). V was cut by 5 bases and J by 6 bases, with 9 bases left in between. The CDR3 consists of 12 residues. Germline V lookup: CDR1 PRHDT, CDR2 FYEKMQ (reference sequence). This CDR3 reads CASSGGRDTQYF. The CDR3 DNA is TGTGCCAGCAGCGGGGGGAGGGATACGCAGTATTTT.

The CDR3 nucleotides read TGTGCCAGCAGCCAGGAGACATTGAGCGGTGAAAAACTGTTTTTT. Translation: CASSQETLSGEKLFF. J is TRBJ1-4 and V is TRBV4-2; D gene ambiguous. The CDR3 spans 15 residues. Germline CDR1 LGHNA, CDR2 YNFKEQ. V was trimmed by 3 bases and J by 7 bases, leaving 15 bases between them.

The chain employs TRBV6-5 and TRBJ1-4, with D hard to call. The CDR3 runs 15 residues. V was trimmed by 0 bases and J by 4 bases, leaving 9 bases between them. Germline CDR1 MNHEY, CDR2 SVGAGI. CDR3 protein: CASSYSTQNNEKLFF. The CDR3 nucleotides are TGTGCCAGCAGTTACTCGACACAGAATAATGAAAAACTGTTTTTT.

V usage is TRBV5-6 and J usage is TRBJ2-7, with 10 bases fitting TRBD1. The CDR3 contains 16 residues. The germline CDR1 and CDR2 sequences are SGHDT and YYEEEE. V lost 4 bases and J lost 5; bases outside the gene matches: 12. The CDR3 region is CASSAHGGQGIHEQYF. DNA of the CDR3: TGTGCCAGCAGCGCCCATGGGGGACAGGGGATCCACGAGCAGTACTTC.

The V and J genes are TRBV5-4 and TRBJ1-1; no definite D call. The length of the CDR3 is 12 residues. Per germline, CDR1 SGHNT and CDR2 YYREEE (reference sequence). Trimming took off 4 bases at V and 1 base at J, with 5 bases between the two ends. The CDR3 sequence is CASSRQNTEAFF. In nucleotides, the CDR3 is TGTGCCAGCAGCCGACAGAACACTGAAGCTTTCTTT.

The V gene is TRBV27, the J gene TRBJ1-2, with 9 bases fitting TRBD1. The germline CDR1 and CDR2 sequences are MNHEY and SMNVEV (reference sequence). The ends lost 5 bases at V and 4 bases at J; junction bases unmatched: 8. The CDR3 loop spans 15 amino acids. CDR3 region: CASSPPGQGFYGYTF. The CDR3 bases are TGTGCCAGCAGTCCGCCGGGACAGGGATTCTATGGCTACACCTTC.

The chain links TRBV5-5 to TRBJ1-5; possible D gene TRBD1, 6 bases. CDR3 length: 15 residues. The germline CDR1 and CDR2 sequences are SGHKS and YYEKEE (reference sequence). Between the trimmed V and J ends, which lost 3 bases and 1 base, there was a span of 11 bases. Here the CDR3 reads CASSWGTGSNQPQHF. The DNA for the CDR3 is TGTGCCAGCAGCTGGGGTACAGGGAGCAATCAGCCCCAGCATTTT.